Presented here are 25 T cell receptor beta chains from one specimen sequenced in a study of cytomegalovirus exposure and HLA in healthy donors. The PCR was carried out with 60 Vbeta primers and 13 Jbeta primers. Clones were sequenced by immunoSEQ multiplex PCR, and TCRdb holds only the in-frame ones, with some missing. The sample has about 190,000 clones, roughly 74% seen once. Sequenced sample: PBMCs. These receptors all come from a woman aged 25 to 45 in good health and CMV-seropositive.

The chain is built from TRBV6-5 and TRBJ2-1; tentative D call: TRBD2 (7 bases). The CDR3 has 16 residues. V dropped 4 bases and J dropped 4 bases, with 17 bases sitting between them. Germline assignment: CDR1 MNHEY and CDR2 SVGAGI. CDR3 nucleotides: TGTGCCAGCAGTTCGACCGGGGGGCCCCTTTACAATGAGCAGTTCTTC. Translation: CASSSTGGPLYNEQFF.

J is TRBJ2-7 and V is TRBV19; D is unresolved. Germline loops: CDR1 LNHDA, CDR2 SQIVND (reference sequence). V dropped 3 bases and J dropped 3 bases, with 9 bases sitting between them. The CDR3 runs 13 residues. The CDR3 DNA follows: TGTGCCAGTAGTATTGTTCCCTTCTACGAGCAGTACTTC. Protein: CASSIVPFYEQYF. The variable domain in full, with the rest retrieved from reference TRBV19 and TRBJ2-7, is DGGITQSPKYLFRKEGQNVTLSCEQNLNHDAMYWYRQDPGQGLRLIYYSQIVNDFQKGDIAEGYSVSREKKESFPLTVTSAQKNPTAFYLCASSIVPFYEQYFGPGTRLTVT.

The J gene is TRBJ1-1, the V gene TRBV28; no reliable D call. Germline lookup yields CDR1 MDHEN and CDR2 SYDVKM. The germline V and J ends were trimmed by 6 bases and 0 bases, with 14 bases remaining between them. There are 15 residues in the CDR3. The CDR3 sequence: CASSLAGEVNTEAFF. The CDR3 DNA reads as TGTGCCAGCAGCCTTGCCGGGGAGGTGAACACTGAAGCTTTCTTT.

The chain uses TRBV2 and TRBJ2-3; 7 nucleotides match TRBD1. CDR1 SNHLY and CDR2 FYNNEI come from the germline V gene. CDR3 length equals 14 residues. Trimming cost V 6 bases and J 4 bases; bases outside gene matches: 7. CDR3 in DNA: TGTGCCAGCAGGGAACTGACAGGGCCAGATACGCAGTATTTT. Translating it yields CASRELTGPDTQYF.

This clone was counted a single time. V usage is TRBV2 and J usage is TRBJ2-1; TRBD2 matches at 8 bases. The CDR3 is 14 residues long. The germline CDR1 and CDR2 sequences are SNHLY and FYNNEI. V lost 10 bases to trimming and J lost 7 bases; unmatched junction nucleotides: 12. CDR3 region: CAIRAAGGLNEQFF. DNA for the CDR3: TGTGCCATTCGGGCGGCGGGGGGCCTAAATGAGCAGTTCTTC. Based on the CDR3 plus reference TRBV2 and TRBJ2-1, the full variable domain is EPEVTQTPSHQVTQMGQEVILRCVPISNHLYFYWYRQILGQKVEFLVSFYNNEISEKSEIFDDQFSVERPDGSNFTLKIRSTKLEDSAMYFCAIRAAGGLNEQFFGPGTRLTVL.

The CDR3 region has the DNA TGTGCCAGCAGCTTGGGACAGGGTATTGGCTACACCTTC. Translating gives CASSLGQGIGYTF. This sequence joins TRBV5-6 and TRBJ1-2, with TRBD1 matching 7 bases. Germline CDR1 SGHDT, CDR2 YYEEEE. The length of the CDR3 is 13 residues. J gave up 7 bases and V 0 bases, and 3 bases lay outside the gene matches.

As concerns this clone: The germline gene is not matched at one end of the junction; a read error may be the cause. V and J are TRBV6-1 and TRBJ2-7, with D perhaps TRBD2 (5 bases). Germline V gives CDR1 MNHNS, CDR2 SASEGT. CDR3 length: 15 residues. The CDR3 reads CASREEGGSSYEQYF. The CDR3 coding sequence is TGTGCCAGCAGGGAAGAGGGTGGGAGCTCCTACGAGCAGTACTTC.

This chain joins TRBV30 and TRBJ2-1; D perhaps matches TRBD2 (5 bases). The CDR3 is 15 amino acids. Trimming removed 2 bases from V and 9 bases from J, with 20 bases in between. Germline CDR1 reads GTSNPN; CDR2 reads SVGIG (reference sequence). The CDR3 loop reads CAWSKTRAPEGEQFF. CDR3 DNA sequence: TGTGCCTGGAGTAAGACCCGGGCTCCAGAGGGTGAGCAGTTCTTC.

The rearrangement links TRBV5-6 to TRBJ1-2; D gene unclear. The V end lost 2 bases, the J end lost 6 bases, and 8 bases lay between the germline ends. The CDR3 extends over 12 amino acids. The V gene's germline CDR1 is SGHDT and CDR2 YYEEEE. The CDR3 region is CASSLLSDGYTF. The DNA for the CDR3 is TGTGCCAGCAGCTTATTGTCGGATGGCTACACCTTC.

The rearrangement links TRBV9 to TRBJ2-1, with D tentatively TRBD1 (5 bases). V was cut by 2 bases and J by 15 bases, with 15 bases left in between. The CDR3 sequence is 12 residues long. Per germline, CDR1 SGDLS and CDR2 YYNGEE. CDR3 residues: CASSVDSLPLFF. In nucleotides, the CDR3 is TGTGCCAGCAGCGTTGACAGCCTTCCCCTGTTCTTC. The whole variable domain, remainder taken from reference TRBV9 and TRBJ2-1, is DSGVTQTPKHLITATGQRVTLRCSPRSGDLSVYWYQQSLDQGLQFLIQYYNGEERAKGNILERFSAQQFPDLHSELNLSSLELGDSALYFCASSVDSLPLFFGPGTRLTVL.

This chain connects TRBV19 to TRBJ1-1; 7 bases align to TRBD1. V was pared by 2 bases and J by 5 bases, with 2 bases of the junction left unmatched. CDR3 length equals 13 residues. CDR1 LNHDA and CDR2 SQIVND come from the germline V gene (reference sequence). CDR3 region: CASSITGATEAFF. CDR3 in DNA: TGTGCCAGTAGTATAACAGGGGCGACTGAAGCTTTCTTT.

This chain connects TRBV30 to TRBJ2-3, with 11 positions matching TRBD2. Germline assignment: CDR1 GTSNPN and CDR2 SVGIG (reference sequence). Trimming at V came to 2 bases and at J to 3 bases, leaving 4 bases not matched to a gene. The CDR3 covers 15 residues. The CDR3 DNA sequence: TGTGCCTGGAGTAGGGGACTAGCGGATACAGATACGCAGTATTTT. Its translation: CAWSRGLADTDTQYF.

This chain links TRBV19 with TRBJ1-1, with a weak D call TRBD1 (6 bases). Per the germline V gene, CDR1 is LNHDA and CDR2 is SQIVND (reference sequence). V was trimmed by 5 bases and J by 5 bases, leaving 18 bases between them. This CDR3 is 15 amino acids long. The CDR3 reads CASSGDGGWRTEAFF. CDR3 nucleotide sequence: TGTGCCAGTAGTGGGGATGGGGGCTGGAGAACTGAAGCTTTCTTT.

This chain connects TRBV7-3 to TRBJ2-7; D is possibly TRBD1 (5 bases). The CDR3 loop spans 13 amino acids. The ends were cut back, 0 bases at V and 4 bases at J, with 7 bases in the middle. Germline V CDR1 and CDR2: SGHTA, FQGTGA. CDR3 amino acids: CASSLTAGYEQYF. Written as DNA, the CDR3 is TGTGCCAGCAGCTTAACGGCAGGGTACGAGCAGTACTTC. The full variable domain, rest sourced from reference TRBV7-3 and TRBJ2-7, is GAGVSQTPSNKVTEKGKYVELRCDPISGHTALYWYRQSLGQGPEFLIYFQGTGAADDSGLPNDRFFAVRPEGSVSTLKIQRTERGDSAVYLCASSLTAGYEQYFGPGTRLTVT.

The chain joins TRBV5-4 to TRBJ2-5; 11 bases agree with TRBD2. CDR3 size: 16 residues. Germline CDR1 SGHNT, CDR2 YYREEE (reference sequence). V dropped 4 bases and J dropped 1; count of bases not matched to a gene: 6. CDR3 bases: TGTGCCAGCAGCCCTCGACTAGCGGGGAGCCAAGAGACCCAGTACTTC. Translation: CASSPRLAGSQETQYF.

This clone was found a few times. The chain links TRBV7-9 to TRBJ2-2; 8 bases agree with TRBD1. The germline V gene has CDR1 SEHNR and CDR2 FQNEAQ (reference sequence). V lost 1 base to trimming and J lost 5 bases; unmatched junction nucleotides: 9. This CDR3 contains 17 residues. CDR3 sequence reads: CASSLDGGRGLTGELFF. Written as DNA, the CDR3 is TGTGCCAGCAGCTTAGATGGTGGCAGGGGGCTAACCGGGGAGCTGTTTTTT.

The chain recombines TRBV11-3 with TRBJ2-3; TRBD2 aligns across 7 bases. Unmatched junction bases numbered 6, after V lost 0 bases and J lost 6 bases. Per the germline V gene, CDR1 is SGHNT and CDR2 is YENEEA. The CDR3 length is 15 residues. The CDR3 coding sequence is TGTGCCAGCAGCTTAGAGGCCGCGGGAGACGATACGCAGTATTTT. It yields the protein CASSLEAAGDDTQYF.

This rearrangement joins TRBV29-1 to TRBJ2-5; a weak D match, TRBD1 (6 bases). CDR3 length: 13 residues. V lost 5 bases and J lost 0, with 10 bases in between. Germline V gene sequence: CDR1 SQVTM, CDR2 ANQGSEA. CDR3 coding DNA: TGCAGCGTTAGGGGGTGGGACCAAGAGACCCAGTACTTC. It translates to CSVRGWDQETQYF.

This clone was picked up one time. The chain carries TRBV30 and TRBJ2-6; D is undetermined. V was trimmed by 3 bases and J by 2 bases, leaving 5 bases between them. Germline lookup yields CDR1 GTSNPN and CDR2 SVGIG (reference sequence). CDR3 length: 13 residues. The CDR3 nucleotides are TGTGCCTGGAGATTCGCTGGGGCCAACGTCCTGACTTTC. Its protein is CAWRFAGANVLTF.

The V and J genes are TRBV29-1 and TRBJ1-1, with D perhaps matching TRBD1 (5 bases). CDR1 SQVTM and CDR2 ANQGSEA come from the germline V gene. The germline V and J ends were trimmed by 0 bases and 8 bases, with 10 bases remaining between them. CDR3 length: 12 residues. The CDR3 region is CSVEDRGLEAFF. In nucleotides, the CDR3 is TGCAGCGTTGAAGATCGGGGGTTGGAAGCTTTCTTT.

Comment on this clone: The germline gene is not matched at one end of the junction; a read error may be the cause. V usage is TRBV27 and J usage is TRBJ2-7; TRBD2 might be the D (5 bases). CDR3 length: 15 residues. Germline V gene sequence: CDR1 MNHEY, CDR2 SMNVEV (reference sequence). The CDR3 bases are TGTGCCAGCAGATTATACGGGGTTGGGGCCTACGAGCAGTACTTC. Translation: CASRLYGVGAYEQYF.

This sequence joins TRBV2 and TRBJ2-6; perhaps TRBD2 as D (6 bases). V was cut by 4 bases and J by 0 bases, with 22 bases left in between. Per germline, CDR1 SNHLY and CDR2 FYNNEI. CDR3 length: 20 amino acids. The chain's CDR3 is CASSGPDRREAYSGANVLTF. The CDR3 nucleotides are TGTGCCAGCAGTGGACCGGATCGCAGGGAGGCTTACTCTGGGGCCAACGTCCTGACTTTC.

V and J are TRBV7-9 and TRBJ2-7; possibly TRBD1 for D (5 bases). The CDR3 loop spans 14 amino acids. The V end was cut by 2 bases, the J end by 4 bases, with 12 bases between. The germline CDR1 and CDR2 sequences are SEHNR and FQNEAQ (reference sequence). This CDR3 is CASSLYDRAYEQYF. The DNA for the CDR3 is TGTGCCAGCAGCTTATACGACAGAGCATACGAGCAGTACTTC.

The chain joins TRBV5-4 to TRBJ2-5, with 7 bases that match TRBD1. The J call may not be correct, given that the DNA end is closer to TRBJ2-7. CDR3 size: 15 residues. Germline V gene sequence: CDR1 SGHNT, CDR2 YYREEE (reference sequence). The CDR3, as DNA: TGTGCCAGCAGCCCGGGACAGCTTCCCTCCTACGAGCAGTACTTC. The encoded protein is CASSPGQLPSYEQYF.

The chain recombines TRBV5-1 with TRBJ1-1, with D uncertain. Germline CDR1 SGHRS, CDR2 YFSETQ. V was cut by 6 bases and J by 1 base, with 10 bases left in between. This CDR3 is 13 amino acids long. CDR3: CASTLSRNTEAFF. The CDR3 DNA is TGCGCCAGCACCCTTAGCCGGAACACTGAAGCTTTCTTT.